Below, 31 T cell receptor beta chains from the same sample are listed, as sequenced in a study of cytomegalovirus exposure and HLA in healthy donors. Both 60 Vbeta primers and 13 Jbeta primers went into the PCR. The method was immunoSEQ multiplex PCR; TCRdb's version includes in-frame clones alone and lacks a portion of them. This sample has around 190,000 clones; approximately 80% occur once, and the top ten carry about 2.8%. Specimen: PBMCs. The receptors stem from a young woman in good health and CMV-seronegative.

This chain joins TRBV9 and TRBJ1-2; the D gene is possibly TRBD1 (6 bases). Germline-derived CDR1 and CDR2 are SGDLS and YYNGEE. V lost 3 bases and J 3 bases, leaving 9 bases between the germline ends. The CDR3 has 13 amino acids. The CDR3 bases are TGTGCCAGCAGCGACAGGGCGGACTATGGCTACACCTTC. It encodes CASSDRADYGYTF.

This chain links TRBV5-1 with TRBJ2-7; D is possibly TRBD2 (5 bases). Germline values: CDR1 SGHRS, CDR2 YFSETQ. V was cut by 1 base and J by 4 bases, with 15 bases left in between. CDR3 size: 15 residues. The CDR3 sequence: CASSLSLGVGYEQYF. Here the CDR3 DNA reads TGCGCCAGCAGCTTGTCTTTGGGAGTGGGTTACGAGCAGTACTTC.

The gene calls are TRBV19 and TRBJ1-6; 8 bases fit TRBD1. The V gene's germline CDR1 is LNHDA and CDR2 SQIVND (reference sequence). V trimming: 4 bases; J trimming: 7 bases; junction bases outside the gene matches: 9. The CDR3 extends over 16 amino acids. In nucleotides, the CDR3 is TGTGCCAGTAGTACAACAAAGACAGGGGTCAATTCACCCCTCCACTTT. It yields the protein CASSTTKTGVNSPLHF.

This chain connects TRBV5-5 to TRBJ1-5; TRBD1 might be the D (5 bases). This CDR3 contains 12 residues. The V end lost 0 bases, the J end lost 9 bases, and 7 bases lay between the germline ends. Germline V CDR1 and CDR2: SGHKS, YYEKEE (reference sequence). The CDR3 region is CASSLAGGPQHF. The CDR3 DNA reads TGTGCCAGCAGCTTGGCCGGGGGGCCCCAGCATTTT.

The rearrangement links TRBV28 to TRBJ1-2; no clear D gene. Per the germline V gene, CDR1 is MDHEN and CDR2 is SYDVKM. This CDR3 spans 15 amino acids. Between the trimmed V and J ends, which lost 3 bases and 4 bases, there was a span of 15 bases. The CDR3 DNA reads as TGTGCCAGCAGTTTTGGACTGGGTCTTGTCTATGGCTACACCTTC. Protein: CASSFGLGLVYGYTF.

This clone was counted only a few times. J is TRBJ2-5 and V is TRBV5-4, with 11 bases lining up with TRBD2. After removal of 5 bases from V and 3 bases from J, the junction contained 9 bases not matched to a gene. Germline V gene sequence: CDR1 SGHNT, CDR2 YYREEE (reference sequence). This CDR3 contains 16 residues. The CDR3 DNA is TGTGCCAGCAGTCCGGGACTAGCGGAGCCTGAAGAGACCCAGTACTTC. Encoded protein: CASSPGLAEPEETQYF.

V gene TRBV9 combines with J gene TRBJ1-2; 7 bases are shared with TRBD1. Germline-derived CDR1 and CDR2 are SGDLS and YYNGEE. CDR3 length equals 14 residues. The trim removed 4 bases at V and 10 bases at J, leaving 13 bases unmatched. The CDR3 reads CASSPTGQSRDYTF. The DNA of the CDR3 is TGTGCCAGCAGCCCAACGGGACAGTCCCGTGACTACACCTTC.

V gene TRBV10-3 combines with J gene TRBJ1-2, with 11 bases fitting TRBD1. Germline V gene sequence: CDR1 ENHRY, CDR2 SYGVKD. The CDR3 covers 14 residues. V trimming: 7 bases; J trimming: 8 bases; junction bases outside the gene matches: 9. The CDR3 DNA follows: TGTGCCATCAAATCGGGACAGGGGGGAGGCGGCTACACCTTC. Encoded protein: CAIKSGQGGGGYTF.

The CDR3 coding sequence is TGTGCCAGCAGCCAAGAGACAGGGGGCGCACGGAACTATGGCTACACCTTC. It is translated as CASSQETGGARNYGYTF. The chain has TRBV4-2 and TRBJ1-2, with 10 positions matching TRBD1. CDR3 size: 17 residues. Trimming cost V 0 bases and J 2 bases; bases outside gene matches: 6. The germline V gene encodes CDR1 LGHNA and CDR2 YNFKEQ.

The chain's CDR3 is CAWAGTENQPQHF. The CDR3 region has the DNA TGTGCCTGGGCCGGGACAGAGAATCAGCCCCAGCATTTT. The chain employs TRBV30 and TRBJ1-5; the match to TRBD1 covers 7 bases. The germline CDR1 and CDR2 sequences are GTSNPN and SVGIG (reference sequence). V lost 5 bases, J lost 4 bases, and 5 bases stayed unmatched. This CDR3 is 13 amino acids long.

In DNA, the CDR3 is TGTGCCAGCAGCTTAGGAGTAGCGGGGGGGTCAGATACGCAGTATTTT. Translated, it gives CASSLGVAGGSDTQYF. V and J are TRBV7-3 and TRBJ2-3, with 11 positions matching TRBD2. V dropped 2 bases and J dropped 4; count of bases not matched to a gene: 5. CDR1 is SGHTA and CDR2 is FQGTGA in the germline V gene. This CDR3 comprises 16 residues.

The V gene is TRBV6-1, the J gene TRBJ2-3, with a tentative D call TRBD2 (5 bases). The V and J ends lost 7 bases and 0 bases respectively, with 11 bases between them. This CDR3 region has 14 residues. Germline V gives CDR1 MNHNS, CDR2 SASEGT. CDR3 bases: TGTGCCAGCACCCCCCGGGGAAGCACAGATACGCAGTATTTT. Its translation: CASTPRGSTDTQYF.

The rearrangement joins TRBV18 to TRBJ1-1; D is possibly TRBD1 (5 bases). V was shortened by 0 bases and J by 0 bases, with 14 bases between the two germline ends. This CDR3 is built from 17 residues. Germline V gene sequence: CDR1 KGHSH, CDR2 LQKENI. CDR3 coding DNA: TGTGCCAGCTCACCACCGTGGACAAATTTTCTGAACACTGAAGCTTTCTTT. Its protein product is CASSPPWTNFLNTEAFF.

V gene TRBV18 combines with J gene TRBJ2-4, with 11 bases identical to TRBD1. CDR3 length equals 14 residues. Germline loops: CDR1 KGHSH, CDR2 LQKENI. V was clipped by 2 bases and J by 6 bases; unmatched bases: 0. CDR3 region: CASSPGTGGNIQYF. The CDR3, as DNA: TGTGCCAGCTCACCAGGGACAGGGGGAAACATTCAGTACTTC.

The genes are TRBV6-1 and TRBJ2-5; D might be TRBD1 (6 bases). Germline V gene sequence: CDR1 MNHNS, CDR2 SASEGT. Trimming removed 3 bases from V and 2 bases from J, with 16 bases in between. The length of the CDR3 is 16 residues. The CDR3 nucleotides read TGTGCCAGCAGTGACCTTTGGACAGCCGGTCAAGAGACCCAGTACTTC. It is translated as CASSDLWTAGQETQYF.

The CDR3 nucleotides read TGTGCCACCAGCAGGGGCCCGGGACTAACCTACGAGCAGTACTTC. Translated, it gives CATSRGPGLTYEQYF. J is TRBJ2-7 and V is TRBV15, with 7 bases fitting TRBD2. The CDR3 covers 15 residues. With V trimmed by 3 bases and J by 2 bases, 7 bases remained unmatched. Germline CDR1 and CDR2: LNHNV and YYDKDF (reference sequence). Together with reference TRBV15 and TRBJ2-7, the CDR3 gives the full variable domain: DAMVIQNPRYQVTQFGKPVTLSCSQTLNHNVMYWYQQKSSQAPKLLFHYYDKDFNNEADTPDNFQSRRPNTSFCFLDIRSPGLGDTAMYLCATSRGPGLTYEQYFGPGTRLTVT.

The V call is TRBV27, the J call TRBJ2-1; D is uncertain. CDR3 length: 13 amino acids. V lost 2 bases to trimming and J lost 4 bases, with 6 bases between them. Germline CDR1 is MNHEY and CDR2 is SMNVEV (reference sequence). The CDR3 loop is CASSLSSYNEQFF. CDR3 bases: TGTGCCAGCAGTTTAAGTAGTTACAATGAGCAGTTCTTC.

This chain links TRBV11-2 with TRBJ2-7; D may be TRBD1 (5 bases). The V and J ends lost 6 bases and 2 bases respectively, with 14 bases between them. This CDR3 comprises 14 residues. Germline V gene data show CDR1 as SGHAT and CDR2 as FQNNGV. This chain's CDR3 is CASSSSDKPYEQYF. The CDR3 DNA reads as TGTGCCAGCAGTTCGTCGGACAAGCCCTACGAGCAGTACTTC.

V usage is TRBV13 and J usage is TRBJ1-3; possible D gene TRBD1, 6 bases. Between the trimmed V and J ends, which lost 4 bases and 1 base, there was a span of 14 bases. Per germline, CDR1 PRHDT and CDR2 FYEKMQ (reference sequence). The CDR3 covers 16 residues. The DNA of the CDR3 is TGTGCCAGCAGCTGGCCCAGGGGTCCTTCTGGAAACACCATATATTTT. It specifies CASSWPRGPSGNTIYF.

The chain combines TRBV6-1 with TRBJ2-4, with no clear D. The CDR3 runs 13 residues. Trimming pared 7 bases from V and 8 bases from J, leaving 15 bases between. Germline V gene lookup returns CDR1 MNHNS and CDR2 SASEGT. Here the CDR3 DNA reads TGTGCCAGCATCCAGCCGTTTGGAGACATTCAGTACTTC. Translating it yields CASIQPFGDIQYF.

V usage is TRBV5-1 and J usage is TRBJ1-1, with D uncertain. CDR1 is SGHRS and CDR2 is YFSETQ in the germline V gene. CDR3 length: 13 residues. Trimming cost V 4 bases and J 0 bases, with 7 bases left between them. As DNA, the CDR3 is TGCGCCAGCAGCGGCGGGATGAACACTGAAGCTTTCTTT. Translated, it gives CASSGGMNTEAFF.

The chain recombines TRBV5-1 with TRBJ2-5; 7 bases align to TRBD1. The J call may be faulty, since TRBJ2-7 better matches the DNA end. This CDR3 is built from 17 residues. Germline CDR1 is SGHRS and CDR2 is YFSETQ. This CDR3 reads CASSLGTGWGSSYEQYF. In nucleotides, the CDR3 is TGCGCCAGCAGCTTGGGGACAGGTTGGGGTAGCTCCTACGAGCAGTACTTC.

This clone occurred once. CDR3 in DNA: TGTGCCAGCAGTTTATGGGGGAGGGCCACAGATACGCAGTATTTT. As protein: CASSLWGRATDTQYF. The chain couples TRBV28 to TRBJ2-3, with 7 bases aligning to TRBD2. The CDR3 sequence is 15 residues long. V shed 0 bases, J shed 2 bases, and the junction held 2 bases outside the gene matches. The germline V gene encodes CDR1 MDHEN and CDR2 SYDVKM.

The rearrangement uses TRBV28 and TRBJ2-7; the match to TRBD1 covers 8 bases. The J segment lost 5 bases and the V segment lost 2 bases, leaving 5 bases of the junction unmatched. This CDR3 has 14 residues. CDR1 MDHEN and CDR2 SYDVKM come from the germline V gene. The CDR3 nucleotides are TGTGCCAGCAGTTTAAGACAGGGGACGGACGAGCAGTACTTC. This gives the protein CASSLRQGTDEQYF.

The chain carries TRBV7-8 and TRBJ1-5; D gene unclear. The CDR3 sequence is 13 residues long. Germline V CDR1 and CDR2: SGHVS, FQNEAQ. Trimming shortened V by 2 bases and J by 1 base, and 3 bases separated the two germline ends. This CDR3 reads CASSLRSNQPQHF. CDR3 nucleotides: TGTGCCAGCAGCTTACGGAGCAATCAGCCCCAGCATTTT.

This clone occurred a few times. The V call is TRBV6-5, the J call TRBJ2-2; weak D call: TRBD2 (5 bases). V lost 4 bases and J lost 9, with 12 bases in between. Germline V gene data show CDR1 as MNHEY and CDR2 as SVGAGI. There are 13 residues in the CDR3. Here the CDR3 reads CASSSHGIWELFF. The CDR3, as DNA: TGTGCCAGCAGTTCTCACGGGATTTGGGAGCTGTTTTTT.

The chain joins TRBV5-1 to TRBJ2-3; TRBD2 aligns across 8 bases. The J segment lost 5 bases and the V segment lost 4 bases, leaving 9 bases of the junction unmatched. The germline V gene has CDR1 SGHRS and CDR2 YFSETQ. The CDR3 is made up of 15 amino acids. The CDR3 region has the DNA TGCGCCAGCAGCCCGGGCCTCGGGGGGGAAGATACGCAGTATTTT. It translates to CASSPGLGGEDTQYF.

With respect to this clone: Germline and junction disagree at one end, which may indicate a read error. J is TRBJ2-5 and V is TRBV18; the match to TRBD2 covers 7 bases. This CDR3 has 13 amino acids. Germline CDR1 is KGHSH and CDR2 is LQKENI. The CDR3 DNA reads TGTGCCAGCTCACCACCAGGGGAGGCGGGGGTGAACTTC. It codes for CASSPPGEAGVNF.

The chain uses TRBV4-1 and TRBJ2-5, with a weak D call TRBD2 (6 bases). Trimming stripped 1 base from V and 2 bases from J, with 20 bases between. CDR1 is MGHRA and CDR2 is YSYEKL in the germline V gene. This CDR3 has 18 amino acids. Here the CDR3 DNA reads TGCGCCAGCAGCCAAGGGCGGGACTTCAGTGAGAGACAAGAGACCCAGTACTTC. Its translation is CASSQGRDFSERQETQYF.

The chain carries TRBV4-2 and TRBJ2-5; TRBD2 matches 8 bases. The last part of the DNA fits TRBJ2-7 better; the J call may be wrong. The CDR3 consists of 15 residues. In germline, CDR1 is LGHNA, CDR2 YNFKEQ. The CDR3 is CASSQGTGGYDEQYF. CDR3 in DNA: TGTGCCAGCAGCCAAGGTACGGGAGGGTACGACGAGCAGTACTTC.

The gene calls are TRBV11-2 and TRBJ2-7, with D uncertain. This CDR3 contains 14 residues. From germline, CDR1 is SGHAT and CDR2 FQNNGV. V was shortened by 5 bases and J by 0 bases, with 11 bases between the two germline ends. CDR3 in amino acids: CASSVTVSSYEQYF. As DNA, the CDR3 is TGTGCCAGCAGCGTAACAGTGAGCTCCTACGAGCAGTACTTC.